The rows below give T cell receptor beta chains drawn from one sample of a study of neurological immune-mediated disorders. TCRdb analysed the 5' RACE reads with MiXCR anew, one entry per CDR3 protein. The sample has 100,000 or so distinct CDR3 sequences; less than 15% are singletons. Sequencing was performed on PBMCs. These receptors all stem from a female donor with HTLV-1-associated myelopathy (HAM/TSP). CDR3s leave out the opening cysteine and the closing phenylalanine or tryptophan.

CDR3 protein,CDR3 length,V gene,J gene
ASSSRWNEQF,10,TRBV9,TRBJ2-1
ASSPLGIGGSTEAF,14,TRBV5-1,TRBJ1-1
ASSLPQGQGAYSPLH,15,TRBV5-1,TRBJ1-6
SVVTGSSGNTIY,12,TRBV29-1,TRBJ1-3
ASSLAGTGNSPLH,13,TRBV11-2,TRBJ1-6
ASSPGGVRSEAF,12,TRBV5-1,TRBJ1-1
ASSLGQGAVDTQY,13,TRBV5-1,TRBJ2-3
ASSLIAGFYGYT,12,TRBV12-3/TRBV12-4,TRBJ1-2
ASSQGDRATDTQY,13,TRBV5-5,TRBJ2-3
SVQRRGSYEQY,11,TRBV29-1,TRBJ2-7
ASSFRGEQF,9,TRBV27,TRBJ2-1
ASSHRGNNEQF,11,TRBV6-2/TRBV6-3,TRBJ2-1
ASSLATGAGQPQH,13,TRBV5-1,TRBJ1-5
ASSRAQAGELF,11,TRBV4-1,TRBJ2-2
ASSGGSYEQY,10,TRBV5-1,TRBJ2-7
VSSARGVDREAF,12,TRBV6-5,TRBJ1-1
ASSQSGFTDTQY,12,TRBV7-7,TRBJ2-3
SAMSGGAKNIQY,12,TRBV20-1,TRBJ2-4
ASSLGRFMNTEAF,13,TRBV5-6,TRBJ1-1
SARDWDRGKETQY,13,TRBV20-1,TRBJ2-5
PDGGLKSTGSPLH,13,TRBV3-1,TRBJ1-6
ASRLASIQGCTNYGYT,16,TRBV12-2,TRBJ1-2
ASRPRQGQGPRSNTGELF,18,TRBV3-1,TRBJ2-2
ASSFNVNNEQF,11,TRBV5-1,TRBJ2-1
SARGGQGGTPLH,12,TRBV20-1,TRBJ1-6
ASSSSGHLSGANVLT,15,TRBV12-3/TRBV12-4,TRBJ2-6
ASSSTGVDIQY,11,TRBV5-4,TRBJ2-4
ASSFWVDKTQY,11,TRBV5-6,TRBJ2-5
ASSQRLAGGTDTQY,14,TRBV7-2,TRBJ2-3
AISESHTDIDEQY,13,TRBV10-3,TRBJ2-7
ASSPRSGANTGELF,14,TRBV5-1,TRBJ2-2
ASSEPGDYT,9,TRBV2,TRBJ1-2
ASSQDYPGDRVSSYNEQF,18,TRBV4-1,TRBJ2-1
ASSLFPDYTGELF,13,TRBV7-8,TRBJ2-2
SVEVNSYEQY,10,TRBV29-1,TRBJ2-7
ASSAGLAGDKGEQF,14,TRBV5-1,TRBJ2-1
ATSRDRVSETQY,12,TRBV15,TRBJ2-5
SVGVRGNEKLF,11,TRBV29-1,TRBJ1-4
ASSLSSGGPHEQF,13,TRBV28,TRBJ2-1
ASSLGGTANQPQN,13,TRBV5-6,TRBJ1-5
ANIVVPAAYEQY,12,TRBV9,TRBJ2-7
ATSVAAGTGELF,12,TRBV24-1,TRBJ2-2
ASSPSDGGALREQY,14,TRBV5-1,TRBJ2-7
ASSPGGGTAGSPLH,14,TRBV7-9,TRBJ1-6
SARGDTHNSPLH,12,TRBV20-1,TRBJ1-6
ASSPFEGGNTGELF,14,TRBV5-1,TRBJ2-2
ASSLAFDNEQF,11,TRBV5-1,TRBJ2-1
ASSLTAGGEQF,11,TRBV5-1,TRBJ2-1
ATTPLGHSNTGELF,14,TRBV15,TRBJ2-2